This T cell receptor (beta chain) emerged from a study of shared clonotypes between healthy human individuals. Profiled with immunoSEQ multiplex PCR; TCRdb holds only in-frame clones, not every one. The sample lists about 1.1 million clones; 75% to 85% were seen once. The germline CDR1 and CDR2 sequences are SNHLY and FYNNEI. V was pared by 5 bases and J by 0 bases, with 14 bases between. The CDR3 loop spans 15 amino acids. Study donors comprised healthy, HIV-negative adults devoid of recent acute infection or vaccination. The sample holds one count of this clone. The clonotype originates from a man between 18 and 35 years old in good health. Some clones in this sample may be carry-over from other donors' samples. Sequenced material: memory CD4+ T cells from PBMCs. Subset denoted: CD45RA-negative fraction. The rearrangement links TRBV2 to TRBJ2-7; D is ambiguous. The CDR3 DNA is TGTGCCAGCAGTCCAAGACAAGCGAGCTCCTACGAGCAGTACTTC. Translation: CASSPRQASSYEQYF.